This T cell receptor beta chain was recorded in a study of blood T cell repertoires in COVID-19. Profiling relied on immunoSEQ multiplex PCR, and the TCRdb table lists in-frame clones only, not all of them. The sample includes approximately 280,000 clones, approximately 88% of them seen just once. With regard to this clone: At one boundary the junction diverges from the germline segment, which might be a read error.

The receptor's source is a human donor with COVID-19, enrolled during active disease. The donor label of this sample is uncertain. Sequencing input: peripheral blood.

CDR3 sequence (DNA): TGTGCCAGCAGCCCAAGGGGGGGGCAGCAAAGCCCCTTT. It is translated as CASSPRGGQQSPF. This chain uses TRBV5-4 with TRBJ1-1; D might be TRBD1 (6 bases). This CDR3 spans 13 amino acids. Germline V gene data show CDR1 as SGHNT and CDR2 as YYREEE (reference sequence). The complete variable domain, with remaining parts taken from reference TRBV5-4 and TRBJ1-1, reads ETGVTQSPTHLIKTRGQQVTLRCSSQSGHNTVSWYQQALGQGPQFIFQYYREEENGRGNFPPRFSGLQFPNYSSELNVNALELDDSALYLCASSPRGGQQSPFGQGTRLTVV.